This T cell receptor beta chain was obtained from a study of identical twins. Findings of the study overall: Abundant beta clonotypes from cord blood had fewer insertions, unlike memory repertoires, which showed none. There was an excess of low generation probability in the out-of-frame alpha sequences that twins shared. Weaker excess twin sharing was observed in beta out-of-frame sequences.

Details on this clonotype: The antigen is not known.

A single record per CDR3 protein comes from TCRdb applying MiXCR to the 5' RACE reads. Here the sample spans under 450,000 distinct CDR3 sequences, under 20% being singletons. Trimming removed 0 bases at V and 2 bases at J, with 11 bases between. CDR1 and CDR2 (germline): ENHRY, SYGVKD. The CDR3 totals 15 residues. Every donor was a healthy Caucasian. The sequence was obtained from a man aged 45 to 65 in good health. The specimen was naive T cells sorted from blood. This chain links TRBV10-3 with TRBJ2-7; possible D gene TRBD2, 6 bases. CDR3 DNA: TGTGCCATCAGTGAGTCATTGGGACTTACCTACGAGCAGTACTTC. Translation gives CAISESLGLTYEQYF.